This is a list of T cell receptor beta chains from one sample in a study of blood T cell repertoires in COVID-19. This table comes from immunoSEQ multiplex PCR, and its TCRdb copy is limited to in-frame clones, with some not included. The sample contains about 260,000 clones, more than 85% of which appear only once. The specimen sequenced was peripheral blood. The receptor source for this set is a person aged 18 to 30 with COVID-19, enrolled during active disease. Each CDR3 is given with its conserved first and last residue. Each record gives: V gene, CDR3 protein.

TRBV7-2	CASSFALRGYTF
TRBV29-1	CSVDGGYNEQFF
TRBV4-3	CASSQHSTGPQYF
TRBV9	CASSVAGTPNTGELFF
TRBV5-1	CASSLGAVGSGEQFF
TRBV27	CASSPPGLSRNTEAFF
TRBV19	CASSPRQGYYEQYF
TRBV18	CASSSPVQETQYF
TRBV7-2	CASSLYRVGTGELFF
TRBV4-2	CASSQDFLGQEAFF
TRBV18	CASSPKSGDPYNEQFF
TRBV15	CATSREAGGQYF
TRBV15	CATSRSKGLAGSTDTQYF
TRBV6-1	CASSEAGGIGQPQHF
TRBV11-3	CASSLVASGSWNEQFF
TRBV6-5	CASSYLDRDSPLHF
TRBV24-1	CATSGTSGRVKYF
TRBV3-1/TRBV3-2	CASSRQARGYEQYF